This TCR beta chain was found in a study of blood T cell repertoires in COVID-19. Study summary: Sites in the United States, Italy and Spain provided acute and convalescent COVID-19 samples.

Generated by immunoSEQ multiplex PCR, the TCRdb table keeps only in-frame clones and is missing some. Seen here are approximately 19,000 clones, 80% to 90% observed once, and the top ten hold around 17%. This CDR3 region has 16 residues. Germline assignment: CDR1 KGHSH and CDR2 LQKENI. Trimming took off 1 base at V and 1 base at J, with 12 bases between the two ends. Sequencing was performed on peripheral blood. The chain couples TRBV18 to TRBJ2-3; a weak D match, TRBD2 (7 bases). This sequence was found in a human donor with active COVID-19. The donor label of this sample is uncertain. The CDR3 bases are TGTGCCAGCTCACCACAGGGGGGGGGTGGCACAGATACGCAGTATTTT. Protein product: CASSPQGGGGTDTQYF. The full variable domain, with the rest looked up from reference TRBV18 and TRBJ2-3, is NAGVMQNPRHLVRRRGQEARLRCSPMKGHSHVYWYRQLPEEGLKFMVYLQKENIIDESGMPKERFSAEFPKEGPSILRIQQVVRGDSAAYFCASSPQGGGGTDTQYFGPGTRLTVL.